Below are 11 T cell receptor beta chains sequenced from a single sample in a study of blood T cell repertoires in COVID-19 (dated by TCRdb to the early 2020s). The library was prepared using the immunoSEQ multiplex PCR assay. In TCRdb, the immuneACCESS table is reduced to in-frame sequences with V and J assigned. These tables do not hold every clone; where another copy was compared, an unresolved V gene accounts for under half, and the others remain unexplained. Within this sample are about 130,000 clones, with 70% to 90% of them counted one time only. Together, the top ten hold roughly 2.3% of the sample. What was sequenced was PBMCs or T cells enriched from blood (not recorded which). These receptors all come from a woman between 50 and 59 years old who had recovered from COVID-19.

The V gene is TRBV9, the J gene TRBJ1-3; D remains ambiguous. This CDR3 contains 16 residues. Trimming stripped 4 bases from V and 0 bases from J, with 14 bases between. Germline V CDR1 and CDR2: SGDLS, YYNGEE. Written as DNA, the CDR3 is TGTGCCAGCAGCTCAAGGAGAGGGTACTCTGGAAACACCATATATTTT. It is translated as CASSSRRGYSGNTIYF.

The rearrangement uses TRBV2 and TRBJ1-6; no clear D gene. Trimming pared 3 bases from V and 7 bases from J, leaving 13 bases between. This CDR3 is built from 15 residues. From germline, CDR1 is SNHLY and CDR2 FYNNEI. CDR3 region: CASSEGSGGNSPLHF. The CDR3 DNA follows: TGTGCCAGCAGTGAGGGGAGTGGTGGAAATTCACCCCTCCACTTT.

The V call is TRBV6-1, the J call TRBJ2-4; D not certain. The germline V gene encodes CDR1 MNHNS and CDR2 SASEGT. With 3 bases removed from V and 7 bases from J, the gap between germline ends came to 10 bases. The CDR3 consists of 13 residues. In DNA, the CDR3 is TGTGCCAGCAGTGACCAGGATGGGAACATTCAGTACTTC. Its translation: CASSDQDGNIQYF.

This sequence joins TRBV5-6 and TRBJ2-1, with 13 bases lining up with TRBD2. The CDR3 runs to 16 residues. The V and J ends lost 3 bases and 0 bases, in that order; junction bases with no gene match: 0. Looked up from germline, CDR1 is SGHDT and CDR2 is YYEEEE. DNA for the CDR3: TGTGCCAGCAGCTGGACTAGCGGGAGCTCCTACAATGAGCAGTTCTTC. Encoded protein: CASSWTSGSSYNEQFF.

The V call is TRBV21-1, the J call TRBJ2-2; the table names TRBD1, a call not compared with the DNA. TRBV21-1 is flagged as a pseudogene. The CDR3 consists of 15 residues. The DNA of the CDR3 is TGTGCCATCCTACAGGGGGCGGGGACCGGGGAGCTCATGTTTTTT. Its translation: CAILQGAGTGELMFF.

This clone was observed once. V and J are TRBV7-9 and TRBJ2-3, with TRBD1 identical over 8 bases. The ends lost 1 base at V and 0 bases at J; junction bases unmatched: 9. Germline CDR1 SEHNR, CDR2 FQNEAQ (reference sequence). This CDR3 has 18 residues. Here the CDR3 reads CASSLVQGARISTDTQYF. In DNA form, the CDR3 reads TGTGCCAGCAGCTTAGTTCAGGGGGCGCGCATTAGCACAGATACGCAGTATTTT.

V usage is TRBV6-5 and J usage is TRBJ2-7, with 11 bases that match TRBD2. CDR3 length: 14 residues. Germline V gives CDR1 MNHEY, CDR2 SVGAGI. Trimming removed 6 bases from V and 4 bases from J; junction bases left unmatched: 5. The CDR3: CASRVAGGGYEQYF. The CDR3 DNA reads as TGTGCCAGCAGAGTAGCGGGGGGGGGTTACGAGCAGTACTTC.

The J gene is TRBJ2-7, the V gene TRBV4-1; TRBD1 matches 7 bases. The CDR3 loop spans 15 amino acids. Looked up from germline, CDR1 is MGHRA and CDR2 is YSYEKL. The V gene end was trimmed by 0 bases and the J gene end by 4 bases; junction bases not matched to a gene: 6. CDR3 residues: CASSQEEGAGYEQYF. CDR3 nucleotide sequence: TGCGCCAGCAGCCAAGAAGAGGGGGCGGGTTACGAGCAGTACTTC.

This clone was observed a few times. This chain uses TRBV7-9 with TRBJ1-2; 9 nucleotides agree with TRBD1. The CDR3 totals 15 residues. Germline lookup yields CDR1 SEHNR and CDR2 FQNEAQ (reference sequence). V shed 5 bases and J 4 bases; nucleotides not matched to a gene: 8. The CDR3 loop reads CASSLGDREGYGYTF. CDR3 DNA sequence: TGTGCCAGCAGCCTAGGGGACAGGGAGGGCTATGGCTACACCTTC.

The rearrangement links TRBV11-3 to TRBJ1-6; D gene ambiguous. The CDR3 is 13 residues long. Germline V CDR1 and CDR2: SGHNT, YENEEA. V shed 5 bases and J shed 7 bases, with 9 bases lying between them. CDR3 protein: CASSATGNSPLHF. The CDR3, as DNA: TGTGCCAGCAGCGCGACTGGGAATTCACCCCTCCACTTT. Looking up the rest from reference TRBV11-3 and TRBJ1-6 gives the full variable domain: EAGVVQSPRYKIIEKKQPVAFWCNPISGHNTLYWYLQNLGQGPELLIRYENEEAVDDSQLPKDRFSAERLKGVDSTLKIQPAELGDSAVYLCASSATGNSPLHFGNGTRLTVT.

This chain links TRBV19 with TRBJ1-4; 7 bases fit TRBD1. CDR1 is LNHDA and CDR2 is SQIVND in the germline V gene (reference sequence). The CDR3 runs to 15 residues. V gave up 5 bases and J gave up 4 bases; unmatched junction bases: 7. The DNA of the CDR3 is TGTGCCAGTAGTCCGACGGACAGGATTAATGAAAAACTGTTTTTT. Its protein product is CASSPTDRINEKLFF. Variable domain in full (rest from reference TRBV19 and TRBJ1-4): DGGITQSPKYLFRKEGQNVTLSCEQNLNHDAMYWYRQDPGQGLRLIYYSQIVNDFQKGDIAEGYSVSREKKESFPLTVTSAQKNPTAFYLCASSPTDRINEKLFFGSGTQLSVL.